Here is one T cell receptor (beta chain) with its context. Its target is unknown. With a J-beta primer mix and a sample-barcoded 5' primer, a second PCR ran 7 to 11 cycles. Each cDNA molecule, via a template-switch adaptor with 12 random nucleotides, was tagged. TCRdb re-called the 5' RACE reads through MiXCR, storing one row per CDR3 protein. The table records approximately 700,000 distinct CDR3 sequences, 32% of them present only once. Those donating, healthy Caucasian individuals from Russia, were aged roughly 6 to 90. No fewer than 7 million PBMCs went into each sample. The data were taken from a study of blood T cells in healthy people across ages. Overall study results and limits: Long-lived and aged donors differed, with more naive CD4+ cells and higher diversity in the long-lived.

With 5 bases removed from V and 4 bases from J, the gap between germline ends came to 9 bases. Germline CDR1 and CDR2: SGHVS and FNYEAQ. This CDR3 is 14 amino acids long. V and J are TRBV7-6 and TRBJ2-6, with D unresolved. The sequence came from a woman older than 75 in good health. The sequenced sample consisted of blood. CDR3 DNA: TGTGCCAGCAGCACCCCCTACGGGGCCAACGTCCTGACTTTC. Translated: CASSTPYGANVLTF.